This is a list of T cell receptor beta chains from one sample in a study of CD8 T cells in Susac syndrome. One entry per CDR3 protein results from TCRdb running MiXCR on the immunoSEQ multiplex PCR reads. The sample records about 240,000 distinct CDR3 sequences, almost 97% being singletons. The specimen was CD4+ T cells from PBMCs. These receptors all stem from a human donor with Susac syndrome. CDR3s include the opening cysteine and the closing phenylalanine or tryptophan.

CDR3: CASSPGSGGLDTEAFF; length: 16; J: TRBJ1-1; V: TRBV18
CDR3: CSVVRGAGELFF; length: 12; J: TRBJ2-2; V: TRBV29-1
CDR3: CASTPGTAYEQYF; length: 13; J: TRBJ2-7; V: TRBV5-4
CDR3: CASSPLTLSGNTIYF; length: 15; J: TRBJ1-3; V: TRBV12-3/TRBV12-4
CDR3: CSASDYRAGELFF; length: 13; J: TRBJ2-2; V: TRBV20-1
CDR3: CASSLDTTTEQYF; length: 13; J: TRBJ2-7; V: TRBV5-1
CDR3: CASTSGTSYNEQFF; length: 14; J: TRBJ2-1; V: TRBV25-1
CDR3: CASRPGQRGYTF; length: 12; J: TRBJ1-2; V: TRBV12-3/TRBV12-4
CDR3: CSAAGIGTEAFF; length: 12; J: TRBJ1-1; V: TRBV20-1
CDR3: CASSLGTDTDTQYF; length: 14; J: TRBJ2-3; V: TRBV7-2
CDR3: CASSPIGQLTSGANVLTF; length: 18; J: TRBJ2-6; V: TRBV3-1
CDR3: CASSVLTGRTEAFF; length: 14; J: TRBJ1-1; V: TRBV9
CDR3: CASSQDRDSPYEQYF; length: 15; J: TRBJ2-7; V: TRBV3-1
CDR3: CATSRGEGSSYEQYF; length: 15; J: TRBJ2-7; V: TRBV15
CDR3: CASSWDRTYEQYF; length: 13; J: TRBJ2-7; V: TRBV5-6
CDR3: CSARSGPNTGELFF; length: 14; J: TRBJ2-2; V: TRBV20-1
CDR3: CASSATSGRRFF; length: 12; J: TRBJ2-1; V: TRBV13
CDR3: CSVWTDRSGELFF; length: 13; J: TRBJ2-2; V: TRBV29-1
CDR3: CAITSGTGRGEQFF; length: 14; J: TRBJ2-1; V: TRBV6-5
CDR3: CASSPDARLALSHEQYF; length: 17; J: TRBJ2-7; V: TRBV5-1
CDR3: CAISAGDDTEAFF; length: 13; J: TRBJ1-1; V: TRBV10-3
CDR3: CSVPDKGQAVFF; length: 12; J: TRBJ2-1; V: TRBV29-1
CDR3: CASSPWEANYGYTF; length: 14; J: TRBJ1-2; V: TRBV18
CDR3: CAWSQTRAIYGYTF; length: 14; J: TRBJ1-2; V: TRBV30
CDR3: CSVLVGAGGDQPQHF; length: 15; J: TRBJ1-5; V: TRBV29-1
CDR3: CASSLPAFNEQFF; length: 13; J: TRBJ2-1; V: TRBV5-1
CDR3: CAWKIDLWRDVEAFF; length: 15; J: TRBJ1-1; V: TRBV30
CDR3: CASTRPADGYTF; length: 12; J: TRBJ1-2; V: TRBV6-6
CDR3: CASNSRGSNTGELFF; length: 15; J: TRBJ2-2; V: TRBV12-3/TRBV12-4
CDR3: CASNGRDGGTDTQYF; length: 15; J: TRBJ2-3; V: TRBV25-1
CDR3: CASSRTSGQLLETQYF; length: 16; J: TRBJ2-5; V: TRBV5-1
CDR3: CASSGSGGDIQYF; length: 13; J: TRBJ2-4; V: TRBV9
CDR3: CASSLERQGTTEAFF; length: 15; J: TRBJ1-1; V: TRBV5-1
CDR3: CSVQWGAGSQNIQYF; length: 15; J: TRBJ2-4; V: TRBV29-1
CDR3: CSVGGVNTEAFF; length: 12; J: TRBJ1-1; V: TRBV29-1
CDR3: CASSALGTGYGYTF; length: 14; J: TRBJ1-2; V: TRBV13
CDR3: CASSPRRASSTDTQYF; length: 16; J: TRBJ2-3; V: TRBV11-2
CDR3: CASSQDRWASGRSAYNEQFF; length: 20; J: TRBJ2-1; V: TRBV3-1
CDR3: CASSSRQVNQPQHF; length: 14; J: TRBJ1-5; V: TRBV7-3
CDR3: CASSRLGSEETQYF; length: 14; J: TRBJ2-5; V: TRBV3-1
CDR3: CAWSGQGRGPYEQYF; length: 15; J: TRBJ2-7; V: TRBV30